These 7 T cell receptor beta chains were all obtained from the same sample, sequenced in a study of shared clonotypes between healthy human individuals. Libraries were prepared by immunoSEQ multiplex PCR; TCRdb keeps only in-frame clonotypes and omits some of them. Of roughly 2,500,000 clones in the sample, roughly 93% are singletons; the top ten hold about 0.38%. Sequencing input: naive CD4+ T cells from PBMCs. Subset noted: CD45RA+ positively selected. The receptors derive from a man in his late teens or twenties in good health. Some clones in this sample may be carry-over from other donors' samples.

This clone was recorded a few times. V and J are TRBV6-5 and TRBJ1-1; a weak D match, TRBD1 (6 bases). V was pared by 5 bases and J by 2 bases, with 9 bases between. The CDR3 spans 13 residues. Germline V gives CDR1 MNHEY, CDR2 SVGAGI. CDR3 sequence reads: CASSTQGNTEAFF. The CDR3 DNA reads as TGTGCCAGCAGTACACAGGGTAACACTGAAGCTTTCTTT.

V usage is TRBV20-1 and J usage is TRBJ2-5; D unclear. Trimming cost V 7 bases and J 3 bases, with 9 bases left between them. Germline CDR1 DFQATT, CDR2 SNEGSKA (reference sequence). This CDR3 contains 11 residues. This CDR3 is CSGAAEETQYF. The CDR3 nucleotides are TGCAGTGGGGCGGCGGAAGAGACCCAGTACTTC.

The DNA of the CDR3 is TGTGCCAGCTCACCAGCCGGGGGAGGCAAAAACATTCAGTACTTC. Translated: CASSPAGGGKNIQYF. V usage is TRBV18 and J usage is TRBJ2-4; perhaps TRBD2 as D (6 bases). Germline V gene sequence: CDR1 KGHSH, CDR2 LQKENI. V dropped 2 bases and J dropped 3 bases, with 11 bases sitting between them. The CDR3 contains 15 residues. Together with reference TRBV18 and TRBJ2-4, the CDR3 gives the full variable domain: NAGVMQNPRHLVRRRGQEARLRCSPMKGHSHVYWYRQLPEEGLKFMVYLQKENIIDESGMPKERFSAEFPKEGPSILRIQQVVRGDSAAYFCASSPAGGGKNIQYFGAGTRLSVL.

V usage is TRBV27 and J usage is TRBJ1-4; tentatively, D is TRBD1 (5 bases). Germline V gives CDR1 MNHEY, CDR2 SMNVEV (reference sequence). Trimming removed 3 bases at V and 3 bases at J, with 11 bases between. This CDR3 is 15 amino acids long. The CDR3 DNA sequence: TGTGCCAGCAGTTTCCGGGGCGTGTCTAATGAAAAACTGTTTTTT. The encoded protein is CASSFRGVSNEKLFF.

The rearrangement links TRBV28 to TRBJ2-7, with 12 bases identical to TRBD2. The CDR3 runs 14 residues. CDR1 is MDHEN, CDR2 SYDVKM, per germline. After removal of 7 bases from V and 7 bases from J, the junction contained 8 bases not matched to a gene. The CDR3 loop reads CASTRLAGVVEQYF. The CDR3 region has the DNA TGTGCCAGCACCCGACTAGCGGGAGTGGTGGAGCAGTACTTC.

To note about this clone: Other nucleotide sequences in the sample specify the same CDR3. V gene TRBV9 combines with J gene TRBJ2-1; TRBD2 agrees at 8 bases. Germline V CDR1 and CDR2: SGDLS, YYNGEE. This CDR3 has 15 residues. The ends lost 3 bases at V and 3 bases at J; junction bases unmatched: 5. The CDR3 here is CASSGSGSSYNEQFF. The CDR3 DNA follows: TGTGCCAGCAGCGGGAGCGGGAGTAGCTACAATGAGCAGTTCTTC.

For this clone: Other DNA sequences in this sample translate to the same CDR3. The V call is TRBV6-5, the J call TRBJ1-2; possible D gene TRBD1, 6 bases. CDR1 and CDR2 (germline): MNHEY, SVGAGI. Trimming cost V 2 bases and J 5 bases, with 12 bases left between them. The CDR3 is 14 residues long. The CDR3 nucleotides are TGTGCCAGCAGTTACCTGGGGCAGGGGTATGGCTACACCTTC. Protein sequence: CASSYLGQGYGYTF.